This passage covers 26 T cell receptor beta chains from one sample sequenced in a study of blood T cell repertoires in COVID-19. The assay was immunoSEQ multiplex PCR, and TCRdb's table has in-frame clones only and misses some. This table has 170,000 or so clones, 90% appearing once. The sample taken for sequencing was peripheral blood. These TCRs come from a man in his fifties with acute or convalescent COVID-19.

This sequence joins TRBV28 and TRBJ1-1, with a tentative D call TRBD1 (6 bases). Germline V gene sequence: CDR1 MDHEN, CDR2 SYDVKM. Trimming pared 6 bases from V and 2 bases from J, leaving 7 bases between. The CDR3 loop spans 12 amino acids. In DNA, the CDR3 is TGTGCCAGCAGGGACAGAAACACTGAAGCTTTCTTT. Residues: CASRDRNTEAFF.

The V gene is TRBV7-8, the J gene TRBJ1-5, with 11 bases matching TRBD1. Per germline, CDR1 SGHVS and CDR2 FQNEAQ. CDR3 length: 20 amino acids. The trim removed 5 bases at V and 2 bases at J, leaving 17 bases unmatched. CDR3 DNA sequence: TGTGCCAGCAGCCTATCTTGGGGCCTGGACAGGGGGCGAGGCAATCAGCCCCAGCATTTT. This codes for CASSLSWGLDRGRGNQPQHF.

The chain employs TRBV21-1 and TRBJ2-2; whether TRBD1, the table's D call, matches the DNA was not checked. TRBV21-1 constitutes a pseudogene. The CDR3 sequence is 19 residues long. The DNA for the CDR3 is TGTGCCAGCAGCTTTCAAAACCGCCGGGACAGGGGGTGGACCGGGGAGCTGTTTTTT. Residues: CASSFQNRRDRGWTGELFF.

The gene calls are TRBV7-3 and TRBJ1-1, with D possibly TRBD1 on 5 matching bases. The V gene's germline CDR1 is SGHTA and CDR2 FQGTGA. The CDR3 is 13 residues long. Trimming removed 1 base at V and 7 bases at J, with 10 bases between. The CDR3 nucleotides read TGTGCCAGCAGCTTAAGGCGGGGGGATGAAGCTTTCTTT. Translation: CASSLRRGDEAFF.

The V and J genes are TRBV19 and TRBJ1-5; 8 nucleotides align to TRBD1. This CDR3 is built from 16 residues. J was trimmed by 0 bases and V by 2 bases; bases with no gene match: 3. CDR1 LNHDA and CDR2 SQIVND come from the germline V gene (reference sequence). CDR3 sequence reads: CASSISGTGSNQPQHF. Here the CDR3 DNA reads TGTGCCAGTAGTATATCGGGGACAGGTAGCAATCAGCCCCAGCATTTT.

The chain uses TRBV7-9 and TRBJ1-2; D is unclear. This CDR3 comprises 12 residues. Trimming removed 1 base from V and 14 bases from J, with 14 bases in between. The V gene's germline CDR1 is SEHNR and CDR2 FQNEAQ (reference sequence). The chain's CDR3 is CASSLGDPTGTF. The CDR3 DNA sequence: TGTGCCAGCAGCTTAGGTGACCCAACGGGTACCTTC.

This clone was recorded a few times. The chain recombines TRBV6-5 with TRBJ2-7, with 9 bases identical to TRBD1. The trim removed 8 bases at V and 6 bases at J, leaving 8 bases unmatched. The germline V gene has CDR1 MNHEY and CDR2 SVGAGI. The CDR3 has 13 residues. Written as DNA, the CDR3 is TGTGCCAGCCCGGGACAGGGTGCTCTCGAGCAGTACTTC. Translated, it gives CASPGQGALEQYF.

The V and J genes are TRBV4-1 and TRBJ1-4; no firm D call. This CDR3 region has 14 residues. The V end was cut by 2 bases, the J end by 10 bases, with 14 bases between. Germline assignment: CDR1 MGHRA and CDR2 YSYEKL. DNA for the CDR3: TGCGCCAGCAGCCAATGGACTGAAGGGAGAAAACTGTTTTTT. It codes for CASSQWTEGRKLFF.

The J gene is TRBJ2-3, the V gene TRBV27; no firm D call. The CDR3 length is 11 residues. V lost 7 bases and J 1 base, leaving 3 bases between the germline ends. CDR1 and CDR2 (germline): MNHEY, SMNVEV (reference sequence). The DNA for the CDR3 is TGTGCCAGCAAGCGCACAGATACGCAGTATTTT. Protein product: CASKRTDTQYF.

The chain carries TRBV2 and TRBJ1-6, with D unresolved. In germline, CDR1 is SNHLY, CDR2 FYNNEI. CDR3 length equals 12 residues. V was trimmed by 7 bases and J by 6 bases, leaving 7 bases between them. As DNA, the CDR3 is TGTGCCAGCAACCCTACTAATTCACCCCTCCACTTT. It encodes CASNPTNSPLHF.

The genes are TRBV2 and TRBJ1-1; D is unresolved. The CDR3 is 13 residues long. V was trimmed by 3 bases and J by 1 base, leaving 6 bases between them. Looked up from germline, CDR1 is SNHLY and CDR2 is FYNNEI. As DNA, the CDR3 is TGTGCCAGCAGTGATGTTCAGAACACTGAAGCTTTCTTT. Its translation: CASSDVQNTEAFF.

This clone was detected only a few times. The genes are TRBV7-2 and TRBJ2-3, with a weak D call TRBD2 (5 bases). Trimming stripped 0 bases from V and 6 bases from J, with 16 bases between. The germline V gene has CDR1 SGHTA and CDR2 FQGNSA. The CDR3 spans 16 residues. CDR3 sequence (DNA): TGTGCCAGCAGCTTAGCGGGTTTGGCATCGGGGGATACGCAGTATTTT. Translated: CASSLAGLASGDTQYF. Based on the CDR3 plus reference TRBV7-2 and TRBJ2-3, the full variable domain is GAGVSQSPSNKVTEKGKDVELRCDPISGHTALYWYRQSLGQGLEFLIYFQGNSAPDKSGLPSDRFSAERTGGSVSTLTIQRTQQEDSAVYLCASSLAGLASGDTQYFGPGTRLTVL.

The genes are TRBV19 and TRBJ1-3; 7 bases match TRBD1. CDR1 and CDR2 (germline): LNHDA, SQIVND (reference sequence). Germline trimming cut 7 bases from V and 0 bases from J; bases unmatched to any gene: 9. The CDR3 loop spans 16 amino acids. CDR3 nucleotides: TGTGCCAGTAATCGGGACAGTTATTCCTCTGGAAACACCATATATTTT. It specifies CASNRDSYSSGNTIYF.

The V and J genes are TRBV7-9 and TRBJ2-1; 8 nucleotides line up with TRBD2. V gave up 4 bases and J gave up 8 bases; unmatched junction bases: 10. Per germline, CDR1 SEHNR and CDR2 FQNEAQ (reference sequence). The CDR3 is 15 amino acids. CDR3 sequence (DNA): TGTGCCAGCAGCTCGTCCGGGACTAGTGTCTATGAGCAGTTCTTC. Translation gives CASSSSGTSVYEQFF.

V gene TRBV24-1 combines with J gene TRBJ2-3, with D possibly TRBD2 on 5 matching bases. The CDR3 has 13 amino acids. V was cut by 5 bases and J by 2 bases, with 7 bases left in between. CDR1 and CDR2 (germline): KGHDR, SFDVKD. CDR3 bases: TGTGCCACCAGTGCTAGCTACACAGATACGCAGTATTTT. Encoded protein: CATSASYTDTQYF.

The V gene is TRBV7-2, the J gene TRBJ1-6; no definite D call. The CDR3 runs to 16 residues. V dropped 5 bases and J dropped 0 bases, with 11 bases sitting between them. Per the germline V gene, CDR1 is SGHTA and CDR2 is FQGNSA. As DNA, the CDR3 is TGTGCCAGCAGCACCCCGCGGGCCTCCTATAATTCACCCCTCCACTTT. Residues: CASSTPRASYNSPLHF.

This chain connects TRBV24-1 to TRBJ1-2; D may be TRBD1 (6 bases). Deletions cut 2 bases from V and 1 base from J, with 10 bases between. CDR1 and CDR2 (germline): KGHDR, SFDVKD. The CDR3 loop spans 15 amino acids. CDR3 loop: CATSDSRGINYGYTF. Written as DNA, the CDR3 is TGTGCCACCAGTGATTCGAGGGGGATTAACTATGGCTACACCTTC.

The chain employs TRBV2 and TRBJ1-5, with D maybe TRBD1 (5 bases). The CDR3 has 13 residues. V shed 4 bases and J shed 3 bases, with 7 bases lying between them. Germline V gene data show CDR1 as SNHLY and CDR2 as FYNNEI. The DNA of the CDR3 is TGTGCCAGCAGTGTGGACACCAATCAGCCCCAGCATTTT. This codes for CASSVDTNQPQHF.

This chain joins TRBV5-6 and TRBJ2-2; D is possibly TRBD2 (6 bases). The V gene lost 2 bases and the J gene lost 6 bases, with 8 bases spanning the gap. The CDR3 consists of 13 residues. Germline V gene sequence: CDR1 SGHDT, CDR2 YYEEEE. The CDR3 loop reads CASSFGGAGELFF. The CDR3 bases are TGTGCCAGCAGCTTTGGAGGGGCCGGGGAGCTGTTTTTT.

CDR3 sequence reads: CASSVAGTGGNEKLFF. The CDR3 nucleotides read TGTGCCAGCAGCGTAGCCGGGACAGGGGGTAATGAAAAACTGTTTTTT. The chain has TRBV9 and TRBJ1-4; 11 bases are shared with TRBD1. V lost 0 bases and J lost 4; bases outside the gene matches: 2. The CDR3 totals 16 residues. Germline-derived CDR1 and CDR2 are SGDLS and YYNGEE.

This clone was seen once. The rearrangement uses TRBV2 and TRBJ2-1; maybe TRBD2 (5 bases). CDR3 size: 13 residues. The germline CDR1 and CDR2 sequences are SNHLY and FYNNEI. The V end lost 1 base, the J end lost 7 bases, and 8 bases lay between the germline ends. DNA for the CDR3: TGTGCCAGCAGTGAAGGGACTCCGAATGAGCAGTTCTTC. It specifies CASSEGTPNEQFF.

This sequence joins TRBV19 and TRBJ2-1, with TRBD2 identical over 10 bases. The trim removed 6 bases at V and 8 bases at J, leaving 10 bases unmatched. The CDR3 contains 15 residues. Germline V gives CDR1 LNHDA, CDR2 SQIVND (reference sequence). The CDR3 DNA follows: TGTGCCAGTAGAATATCTAGCGGGAGTCTCTATGAGCAGTTCTTC. This translates into CASRISSGSLYEQFF.

This chain connects TRBV27 to TRBJ1-5; 9 positions match TRBD1. The CDR3 loop spans 16 amino acids. Per the germline V gene, CDR1 is MNHEY and CDR2 is SMNVEV (reference sequence). Trimming at V came to 4 bases and at J to 1 base, leaving 5 bases not matched to a gene. The CDR3 protein is CASSSGQGSSNQPQHF. Written as DNA, the CDR3 is TGTGCCAGCAGTTCGGGACAGGGCTCGAGCAATCAGCCCCAGCATTTT.

V usage is TRBV24-1 and J usage is TRBJ2-3; D might be TRBD1 (6 bases). This CDR3 is built from 16 residues. Trimming removed 3 bases at V and 0 bases at J, with 12 bases between. Germline V gives CDR1 KGHDR, CDR2 SFDVKD. The CDR3 DNA reads as TGTGCCACCAGTGATCCTCTGACAGGAAGCACAGATACGCAGTATTTT. It translates to CATSDPLTGSTDTQYF.

V and J are TRBV4-1 and TRBJ2-1; D is ambiguous. The germline CDR1 and CDR2 sequences are MGHRA and YSYEKL. The CDR3 length is 16 residues. V was cut by 5 bases and J by 7 bases, with 21 bases left in between. CDR3 sequence: CASSDAPRRRSNEQFF. CDR3 coding DNA: TGCGCCAGCAGCGATGCTCCAAGGAGACGTTCGAATGAGCAGTTCTTC.

The chain uses TRBV7-2 and TRBJ2-5, with a tentative D call TRBD2 (5 bases). CDR3 size: 14 residues. Trimming took 1 base from V and 7 from J, leaving 13 bases between them. From germline, CDR1 is SGHTA and CDR2 FQGNSA. The DNA for the CDR3 is TGTGCCAGCAGCTTAGATTGGGGAGAAGGGACCCAGTACTTC. Translation: CASSLDWGEGTQYF.